Detailed here is one T cell receptor (beta chain). As yet, its antigen is unknown. Carrying UMI labels, the TRB cDNA libraries were prepared through 5' RACE. Following a re-call of the 5' RACE reads, TCRdb has one entry per CDR3 protein and lacks DNA. This sample carries some 150,000 distinct CDR3 sequences, with 0.41% going to the ten biggest clones. This sample stems from a study of CXCR3-negative and CXCR3-positive naive CD8 T cells. Findings and limits, study-wide: Cryopreservation partially lowered CXCR3 expression, so most assays used fresh PBMCs. Naive cells with CXCR3 showed TRB CDR3s that were more hydrophobic than those in CXCR3-negative naive cells.

This CDR3 comprises 12 residues. The germline V gene has CDR1 SGHRS and CDR2 YFSETQ. Researchers sorted about 300,000 cells of each CD8+ T cell subset in triplicate. Naivety in CD8+ T cells corresponded to a CD45RO-CCR7+CD27+CD95- phenotype. This sequence originates from a human donor in good health. Some clones in this sample may be carry-over from other donors' samples. The rearrangement links TRBV5-1 to TRBJ2-7; TCRdb's assignment of TRBD1 cannot be checked, as there is no DNA. Sequenced sample: naive CXCR3+ CD8+ T cells from blood. Subset noted: CD45RO-CCR7+CD27+CD95- naive CD8+ T cells expressing CXCR3 (TNR3+). The chain's CDR3 is CASSLQGYEQYF.